This TCR beta chain was sequenced in a study of blood T cell repertoires in COVID-19 (dated by TCRdb to about 2020). Broadly, across the study: The collaborator samples originated in the United States, Italy and Spain and spanned the acute and convalescent phases of COVID-19. Where available, HLA class I and class II types were obtained from metadata supplied by the sample provider rather than from assay-based typing. Subjects who had been exposed to COVID-19, were actively infected with it, or had recovered from it provided the deeply sampled blood TCRbeta repertoires that made up the dataset. The material from the prospective study consisted of cDNA or gDNA derived from T cells, B-cell-depleted T cells, or PBMCs. The sample metadata nearly always contained a de-identified subject ID, COVID-19 status, age in years and sex. The repertoires were made available in a free public database intended to serve as a resource for research on the immune response to SARS-CoV-2. The samples were drawn from two sources: the first 160 participants of the ongoing ImmuneRACE study, and some 1,300 subjects contributed by 6 global collaborators. Overall study results and their limits: Clinical and demographic metadata were provided uncurated, with the amount varying by source and participant.

According to the germline V gene (reference sequence), CDR1 reads LGHDT and CDR2 reads YNNKEL. V ends up 0 bases short and J 0 bases short, with an unmatched junction base count of 3. Spanning cysteine to phenylalanine, the CDR3 consists of 17 amino acids. Of all the DNA, just the CDR3 is kept, 51 bases in frame from base 1. TCRbeta CDR3 regions were amplified from genomic DNA using the immunoSEQ Assay, a bias-controlled multiplex PCR. Under the source paper's analysis protocol: Within the assay, amplification of reference gene primers was used to estimate how many nucleated cells each sample contained. To quantify the absolute abundance of each unique TCRbeta CDR3 rearrangement, sequence reads were collapsed and filtered. For each sample, productive Simpson clonality was calculated as the square root of Simpson's diversity index over productive rearrangements. TCRdb retrieved this table from immuneACCESS and kept in-frame rearrangements only. Not all clones are present; in checked studies, unresolved V genes account for under half, and no reason is known for the remainder. D and trimming come from the DNA, and the V and J calls and clone size come from that table. This sample is represented by about 160,000 clones; about nine tenths of them were singletons. The ten largest clones represent less than 4.5% of the sample.

Whole blood was collected in K2EDTA tubes by collaborating institutions according to the institutions' own protocols. For TCRbeta analysis, collaborators shipped samples in one of three forms: frozen whole blood, isolated PBMCs, or DNA extracted from either of those sample types. Concerning this clone itself: There is no known antigen for this receptor. No much larger clone exists at a distance of one base, and base qualities are not known.

This receptor was obtained from an older woman with active or convalescent COVID-19. The sequenced sample consisted of peripheral blood. The chain was built from TRBV3-1 (or the pseudogene TRBV3-2) and TRBJ1-5, with TRBD1 identical over 9 junction bases. The DNA sequence is given as TGTGCCAGCAGCCAAGATAGGGGACAGGGTAGCAATCAGCCCCAGCATTTT. This sequence encodes CASSQDRGQGSNQPQHF.